The present T cell receptor (beta chain) was sequenced within a study of CD4 T cells in relation to SARS-CoV-2 and coronaviruses. On this clone: Its antigen is currently unknown.

The assay was immunoSEQ multiplex PCR, and TCRdb's table has in-frame clones only and misses some. Of some 29,000 clones listed, roughly 69% are singletons. Study results and caveats: SARS-CoV-2-driven expansion was significantly weaker in crossreactive than monoreactive clones. No donor gave both pre-pandemic and post-infection samples.

The unexposed donors gave CD4+ T cells in 2011-2018, prior to COVID-19. The cells were cultured for over eight days before CD4+ T cells were isolated. Cultures held two million PBMCs per well with approximately 10 IU/ml IL-2. Half the medium was replaced with IL-2 medium on days 3 and 7. Losses at the gene ends were 4 bases for V and 5 bases for J; bases not matched to a gene: 4. CDR1 and CDR2 from the germline V gene are SGHDN and FVKESK. The CDR3 runs to 13 residues. Sequenced: CD4+ T cells from PBMCs, cultured in vitro. The chain has TRBV14 and TRBJ1-2; 7 positions agree with TRBD1. This clonotype was sampled from a human donor in good health. The CDR3 bases are TGTGCCAGCAGCCCGGGACAGCTTTATGGCTACACCTTC. Translated: CASSPGQLYGYTF.